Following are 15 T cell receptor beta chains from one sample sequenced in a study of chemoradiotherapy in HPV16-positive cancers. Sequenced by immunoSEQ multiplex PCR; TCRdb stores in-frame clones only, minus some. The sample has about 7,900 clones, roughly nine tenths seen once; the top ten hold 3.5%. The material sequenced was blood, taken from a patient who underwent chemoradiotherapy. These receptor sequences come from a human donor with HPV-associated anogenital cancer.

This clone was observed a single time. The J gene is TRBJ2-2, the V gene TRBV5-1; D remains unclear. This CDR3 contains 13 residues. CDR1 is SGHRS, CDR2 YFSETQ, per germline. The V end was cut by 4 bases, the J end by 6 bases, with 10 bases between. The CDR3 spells CASSPHWAGELFF. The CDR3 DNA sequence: TGCGCCAGCAGCCCCCACTGGGCCGGGGAGCTGTTTTTT.

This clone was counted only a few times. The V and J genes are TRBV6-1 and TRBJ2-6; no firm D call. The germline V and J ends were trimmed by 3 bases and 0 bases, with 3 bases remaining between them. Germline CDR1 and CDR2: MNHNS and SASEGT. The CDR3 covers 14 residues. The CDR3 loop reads CASSDNSGANVLTF. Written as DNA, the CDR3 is TGTGCCAGCAGTGACAACTCTGGGGCCAACGTCCTGACTTTC.

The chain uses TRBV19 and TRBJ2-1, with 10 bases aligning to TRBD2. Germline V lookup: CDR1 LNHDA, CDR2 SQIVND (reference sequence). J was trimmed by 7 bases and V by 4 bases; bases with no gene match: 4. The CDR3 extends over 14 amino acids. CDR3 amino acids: CASSKAGGQNEQFF. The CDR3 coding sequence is TGTGCCAGTAGTAAAGCGGGAGGGCAGAATGAGCAGTTCTTC.

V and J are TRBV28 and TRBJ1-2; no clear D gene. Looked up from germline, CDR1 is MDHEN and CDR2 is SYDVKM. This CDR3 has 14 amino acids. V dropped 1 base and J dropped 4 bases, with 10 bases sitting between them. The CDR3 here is CASSLSGDLYGYTF. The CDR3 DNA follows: TGTGCCAGCAGTTTATCGGGAGATCTCTATGGCTACACCTTC.

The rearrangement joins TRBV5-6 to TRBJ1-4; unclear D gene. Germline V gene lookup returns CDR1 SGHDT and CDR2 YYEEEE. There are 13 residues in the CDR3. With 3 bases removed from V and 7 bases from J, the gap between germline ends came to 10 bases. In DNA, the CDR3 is TGTGCCAGCAGCTATGGGAGAGTTGAAAAACTGTTTTTT. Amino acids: CASSYGRVEKLFF.

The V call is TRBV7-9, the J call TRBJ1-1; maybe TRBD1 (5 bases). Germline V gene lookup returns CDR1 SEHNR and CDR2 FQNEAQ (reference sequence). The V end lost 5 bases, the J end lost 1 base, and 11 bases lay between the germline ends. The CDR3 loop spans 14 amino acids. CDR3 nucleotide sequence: TGTGCCAGCAGCGTAGGGGCTACGAACACTGAAGCTTTCTTT. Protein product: CASSVGATNTEAFF.

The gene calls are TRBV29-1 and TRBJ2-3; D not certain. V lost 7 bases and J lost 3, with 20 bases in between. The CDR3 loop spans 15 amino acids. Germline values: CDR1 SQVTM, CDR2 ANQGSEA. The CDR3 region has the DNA TGCAGCGCCCTCTTTGAGAGATTAGGGACAGATACGCAGTATTTT. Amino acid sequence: CSALFERLGTDTQYF.

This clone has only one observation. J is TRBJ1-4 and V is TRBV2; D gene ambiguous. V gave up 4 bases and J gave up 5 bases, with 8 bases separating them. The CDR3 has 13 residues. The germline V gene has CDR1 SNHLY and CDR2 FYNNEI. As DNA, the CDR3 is TGTGCCAGCAGTGTACGCGGGAATGAAAAACTGTTTTTT. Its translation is CASSVRGNEKLFF.

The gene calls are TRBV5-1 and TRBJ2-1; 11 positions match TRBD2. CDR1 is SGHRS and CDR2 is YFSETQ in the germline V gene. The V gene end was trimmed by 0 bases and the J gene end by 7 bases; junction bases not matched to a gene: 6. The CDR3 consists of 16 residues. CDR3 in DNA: TGCGCCAGCAGCTTGGCCGGGACTAGCGGTGTGAATGAGCAGTTCTTC. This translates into CASSLAGTSGVNEQFF.

CDR3 nucleotide sequence: TGTGCCAGCAGTGAACCCCGGGACATGAGGGGCTCCTACAATGAGCAGTTCTTC. Translation: CASSEPRDMRGSYNEQFF. The chain recombines TRBV2 with TRBJ2-1, with D possibly TRBD1 on 6 matching bases. The V gene lost 2 bases and the J gene lost 0 bases, with 17 bases spanning the gap. The CDR3 totals 18 residues. Germline assignment: CDR1 SNHLY and CDR2 FYNNEI.

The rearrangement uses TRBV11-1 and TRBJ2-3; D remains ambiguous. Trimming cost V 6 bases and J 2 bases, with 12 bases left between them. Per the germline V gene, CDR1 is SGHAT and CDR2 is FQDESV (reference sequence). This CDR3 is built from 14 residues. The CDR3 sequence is CASRGVGNTDTQYF. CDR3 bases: TGTGCCAGCAGGGGTGTGGGGAACACAGATACGCAGTATTTT. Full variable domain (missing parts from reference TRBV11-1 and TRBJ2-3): EAEVAQSPRYKITEKSQAVAFWCDPISGHATLYWYRQILGQGPELLVQFQDESVVDDSQLPKDRFSAERLKGVDSTLKIQPAELGDSAMYLCASRGVGNTDTQYFGPGTRLTVL.

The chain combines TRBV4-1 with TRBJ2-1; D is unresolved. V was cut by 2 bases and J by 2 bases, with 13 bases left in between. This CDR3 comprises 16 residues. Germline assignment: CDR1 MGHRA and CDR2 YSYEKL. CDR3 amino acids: CASSQLVRGPYNEQFF. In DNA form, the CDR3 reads TGCGCCAGCAGCCAATTAGTCCGAGGCCCCTACAATGAGCAGTTCTTC.

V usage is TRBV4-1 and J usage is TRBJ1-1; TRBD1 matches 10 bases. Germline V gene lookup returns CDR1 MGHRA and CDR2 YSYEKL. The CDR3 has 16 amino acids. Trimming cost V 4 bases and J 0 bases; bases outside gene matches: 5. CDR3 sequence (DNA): TGCGCCAGCAGCCGGACAGGGGGTGGAATGAACACTGAAGCTTTCTTT. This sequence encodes CASSRTGGGMNTEAFF.

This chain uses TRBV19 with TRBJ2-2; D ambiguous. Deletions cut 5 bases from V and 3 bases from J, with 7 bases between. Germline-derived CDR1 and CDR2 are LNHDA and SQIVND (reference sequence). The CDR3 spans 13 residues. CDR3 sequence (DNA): TGTGCCAGTAGTGAGAGATACACCGGGGAGCTGTTTTTT. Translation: CASSERYTGELFF. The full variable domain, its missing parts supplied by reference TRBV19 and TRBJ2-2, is DGGITQSPKYLFRKEGQNVTLSCEQNLNHDAMYWYRQDPGQGLRLIYYSQIVNDFQKGDIAEGYSVSREKKESFPLTVTSAQKNPTAFYLCASSERYTGELFFGEGSRLTVL.

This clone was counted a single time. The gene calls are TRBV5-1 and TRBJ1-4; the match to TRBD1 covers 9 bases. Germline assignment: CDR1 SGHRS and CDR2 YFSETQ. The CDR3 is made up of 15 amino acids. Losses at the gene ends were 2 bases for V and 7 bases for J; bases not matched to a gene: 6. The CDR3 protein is CASSLQGAEGEKLFF. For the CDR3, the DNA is TGCGCCAGCAGCTTACAGGGGGCGGAGGGTGAAAAACTGTTTTTT. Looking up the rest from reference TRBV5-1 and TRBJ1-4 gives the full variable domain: KAGVTQTPRYLIKTRGQQVTLSCSPISGHRSVSWYQQTPGQGLQFLFEYFSETQRNKGNFPGRFSGRQFSNSRSEMNVSTLELGDSALYLCASSLQGAEGEKLFFGSGTQLSVL.